This T cell receptor beta chain was found in a study of OX40 agonist ivuxolimab in advanced cancers. Study findings and constraints: Clonal expansion by week 6 occurred in CD4+ and CD8+ blood T cells (at 0.1 to 3.0 mg/kg).

The method was immunoSEQ multiplex PCR; TCRdb's version includes in-frame clones alone and lacks a portion of them. This table holds tens of thousands of clones, approximately 87% found once. Concerning this clone: Its antigen remains unknown.

Trimming removed 1 base from V and 5 bases from J, with 18 bases in between. Germline V gene sequence: CDR1 SEHNR, CDR2 FQNEAQ (reference sequence). The CDR3 totals 16 residues. This clonotype was obtained from an adult with an advanced solid tumor such as melanoma, head and neck, liver or kidney cancer. This sample comprised CD4+ or CD8+ T cells sorted from blood, obtained in a trial of the OX40 agonist ivuxolimab. This sequence joins TRBV7-9 and TRBJ2-7; the D gene is possibly TRBD1 (7 bases). This chain's CDR3 is CASSLVGGGFRDEQYF. Here the CDR3 DNA reads TGTGCCAGCAGCTTAGTAGGAGGGGGCTTCAGGGACGAGCAGTACTTC. Full variable domain (missing parts from reference TRBV7-9 and TRBJ2-7): DTGVSQNPRHKITKRGQNVTFRCDPISEHNRLYWYRQTLGQGPEFLTYFQNEAQLEKSRLLSDRFSAERPKGSFSTLEIQRTEQGDSAMYLCASSLVGGGFRDEQYFGPGTRLTVT.